What follows are 31 T cell receptor beta chains derived from one specimen sequenced in a study of cytomegalovirus exposure and HLA in healthy donors. PCR was performed using 60 Vbeta and 13 Jbeta primers. Generated by immunoSEQ multiplex PCR, the TCRdb table keeps only in-frame clones and is missing some. The sample records around 170,000 clones, roughly 71% being singletons. The sequenced material came from PBMCs. The receptors stem from a girl between 5 and 17 years old in good health and CMV-seronegative.

In this sample, this clone turned up a few times. This chain connects TRBV2 to TRBJ1-1, with D possibly matching TRBD1 (5 bases). Germline CDR1 and CDR2: SNHLY and FYNNEI. CDR3 length: 17 residues. V lost 6 bases and J lost 1, with 21 bases in between. This CDR3 reads CASSWGVRGTQNTEAFF. Written as DNA, the CDR3 is TGTGCCAGCAGCTGGGGTGTGCGGGGGACGCAGAACACTGAAGCTTTCTTT.

This clone was recorded once. The chain uses TRBV6-6 and TRBJ1-2; D ambiguous. This CDR3 has 13 amino acids. V lost 7 bases and J 1 base, leaving 10 bases between the germline ends. Germline V gene data show CDR1 as MNHNY and CDR2 as SVGAGI (reference sequence). CDR3 loop: CASTPGFNYGYTF. DNA for the CDR3: TGTGCCAGCACGCCAGGATTTAACTATGGCTACACCTTC.

Only one count was recorded for this clone. V gene TRBV19 combines with J gene TRBJ2-7; D unresolved. V shed 6 bases and J shed 4 bases, with 10 bases lying between them. Germline lookup yields CDR1 LNHDA and CDR2 SQIVND (reference sequence). This CDR3 contains 12 residues. CDR3 sequence: CASSPNGYEQYF. The CDR3 bases are TGTGCCAGTAGCCCAAACGGTTACGAGCAGTACTTC.

In the case of this clone: A junction boundary mismatches the germline segment, possibly from a read error. The rearrangement joins TRBV5-8 to TRBJ2-5; D is uncertain. The germline V gene encodes CDR1 SGHTS and CDR2 YDEGEE. The CDR3 covers 9 residues. The chain's CDR3 is CATPRAPHF. The CDR3 DNA reads TGTGCCACCCCCCGAGCTCCCCACTTC. The variable domain in full, completed from reference TRBV5-8 and TRBJ2-5, reads EAGVTQSPTHLIKTRGQQATLRCSPISGHTSVYWYQQALGLGLQFLLWYDEGEERNRGNFPPRFSGRQFPNYSSELNVNALELEDSALYLCATPRAPHFGPGTRLLVL.

This chain connects TRBV9 to TRBJ2-2; 7 bases align to TRBD2. Germline V lookup: CDR1 SGDLS, CDR2 YYNGEE. This CDR3 is built from 16 residues. V was clipped by 4 bases and J by 5 bases; unmatched bases: 11. CDR3 sequence: CASSTPSGTGTGELFF. CDR3 DNA: TGTGCCAGCAGCACCCCTAGCGGTACAGGAACCGGGGAGCTGTTTTTT.

The CDR3 here is CASSLSANTEAFF. The CDR3 DNA sequence: TGTGCCAGCAGTTTGAGTGCGAACACTGAAGCTTTCTTT. V usage is TRBV11-2 and J usage is TRBJ1-1; D is undetermined. The length of the CDR3 is 13 residues. Germline values: CDR1 SGHAT, CDR2 FQNNGV. Trimming left V 6 bases short and J 1 base short, with 9 bases between. Full variable domain (remainder filled in from reference TRBV11-2 and TRBJ1-1): EAGVAQSPRYKIIEKRQSVAFWCNPISGHATLYWYQQILGQGPKLLIQFQNNGVVDDSQLPKDRFSAERLKGVDSTLKIQPAKLEDSAVYLCASSLSANTEAFFGQGTRLTVV.

V and J are TRBV30 and TRBJ1-1; tentatively, D is TRBD1 (5 bases). V was clipped by 3 bases and J by 5 bases, with 10 bases between them. The length of the CDR3 is 12 residues. The germline V gene has CDR1 GTSNPN and CDR2 SVGIG (reference sequence). CDR3 bases: TGTGCCTGGAGAATCGGGGGAACTGAAGCTTTCTTT. Amino acids: CAWRIGGTEAFF.

In DNA, the CDR3 is TGCGCCAGCTCCAGGGGAGTTCAGGACGAGCAGTACTTC. Amino acid sequence: CASSRGVQDEQYF. V and J are TRBV10-1 and TRBJ2-7; D perhaps matches TRBD1 (6 bases). Per the germline V gene, CDR1 is WNHNN and CDR2 is SYGVQD (reference sequence). The CDR3 covers 13 residues. V was trimmed by 8 bases and J by 5 bases, leaving 16 bases between them.

As for this clone: The same CDR3 also results from other DNA sequences found in this sample. The genes are TRBV5-1 and TRBJ1-1; no reliable D call. The CDR3 has 14 amino acids. The V end lost 0 bases, the J end lost 4 bases, and 10 bases lay between the germline ends. CDR1 and CDR2 (germline): SGHRS, YFSETQ. The CDR3: CASSLAEGATEAFF. CDR3 DNA: TGCGCCAGCAGCTTGGCCGAAGGAGCCACTGAAGCTTTCTTT. Looking up the rest from reference TRBV5-1 and TRBJ1-1 gives the full variable domain: KAGVTQTPRYLIKTRGQQVTLSCSPISGHRSVSWYQQTPGQGLQFLFEYFSETQRNKGNFPGRFSGRQFSNSRSEMNVSTLELGDSALYLCASSLAEGATEAFFGQGTRLTVV.

The CDR3 sequence is CATSREGKSSEQFF. CDR3 nucleotides: TGTGCCACCAGCAGAGAGGGCAAATCCAGTGAGCAGTTCTTC. The chain links TRBV15 to TRBJ2-1; D gene ambiguous. Trimming removed 0 bases at V and 9 bases at J, with 12 bases between. Germline V gives CDR1 LNHNV, CDR2 YYDKDF (reference sequence). The CDR3 totals 14 residues.

The chain has TRBV19 and TRBJ2-3; D possibly corresponds to TRBD2 (6 bases). The germline V and J ends were trimmed by 10 bases and 1 base, with 15 bases remaining between them. The CDR3 extends over 14 amino acids. Germline V gene sequence: CDR1 LNHDA, CDR2 SQIVND (reference sequence). The CDR3 sequence: CATVVGGGTDTQYF. CDR3 sequence (DNA): TGTGCCACAGTCGTTGGAGGGGGCACAGATACGCAGTATTTT.

This clone occurred once. The genes are TRBV7-6 and TRBJ2-1; D remains ambiguous. The CDR3 runs to 14 residues. Germline CDR1 SGHVS, CDR2 FNYEAQ. Trimming stripped 0 bases from V and 7 bases from J, with 10 bases between. CDR3 coding DNA: TGTGCCAGCAGCTTAGCCGGGTTGGGTAATGAGCAGTTCTTC. It is translated as CASSLAGLGNEQFF. The full variable domain, rest sourced from reference TRBV7-6 and TRBJ2-1, is GAGVSQSPRYKVTKRGQDVALRCDPISGHVSLYWYRQALGQGPEFLTYFNYEAQQDKSGLPNDRFSAERPEGSISTLTIQRTEQRDSAMYRCASSLAGLGNEQFFGPGTRLTVL.

V is TRBV5-4 and J is TRBJ2-7, with 10 bases matching TRBD2. This CDR3 region has 16 residues. Germline CDR1 reads SGHNT; CDR2 reads YYREEE (reference sequence). With 3 bases clipped from V and 1 base from J, the junction kept 7 bases outside the gene matches. CDR3 protein: CASSWGLAGASYEQYF. The CDR3 bases are TGTGCCAGCAGCTGGGGGCTAGCGGGGGCTTCCTACGAGCAGTACTTC.

The J gene is TRBJ1-1, the V gene TRBV7-9, with D tentatively TRBD1 (6 bases). The germline gives CDR1 SEHNR, CDR2 FQNEAQ (reference sequence). The CDR3 runs to 13 residues. The germline V and J ends were trimmed by 5 bases and 11 bases, with 18 bases remaining between them. CDR3 DNA: TGTGCCAGCAGCCTCGGCCGAGGGGGGGGCGCTTTCTTT. It yields the protein CASSLGRGGGAFF.

The CDR3 sequence: CASRLLETQYF. The CDR3 nucleotides read TGCGCCAGCAGGTTACTTGAGACCCAGTACTTC. The chain combines TRBV5-1 with TRBJ2-5; D unresolved. The CDR3 runs 11 residues. V gave up 5 bases and J gave up 5 bases, with 7 bases separating them. Germline values: CDR1 SGHRS, CDR2 YFSETQ.

A single count supports this clone. The chain uses TRBV19 and TRBJ2-3; TRBD1 agrees at 8 bases. The trim removed 4 bases at V and 3 bases at J, leaving 6 bases unmatched. The CDR3 extends over 15 amino acids. Germline CDR1 LNHDA, CDR2 SQIVND (reference sequence). The CDR3 loop reads CASSTSGGKTDTQYF. The CDR3 DNA sequence: TGTGCCAGTAGTACCTCAGGGGGCAAAACAGATACGCAGTATTTT.

The chain couples TRBV7-9 to TRBJ1-5, with D possibly matching TRBD1 (6 bases). CDR1 is SEHNR, CDR2 FQNEAQ, per germline (reference sequence). V lost 4 bases, J lost 7 bases, and 17 bases lay in between. CDR3 size: 15 residues. CDR3 sequence: CASSSLGAGAQPQHF. In DNA form, the CDR3 reads TGTGCCAGCAGCTCACTAGGGGCAGGGGCCCAGCCCCAGCATTTT. The full variable domain, in which reference TRBV7-9 and TRBJ1-5 provide the parts outside the CDR3, is DTGVSQNPRHKITKRGQNVTFRCDPISEHNRLYWYRQTLGQGPEFLTYFQNEAQLEKSRLLSDRFSAERPKGSFSTLEIQRTEQGDSAMYLCASSSLGAGAQPQHFGDGTRLSIL.

The J gene is TRBJ2-5, the V gene TRBV5-1; a possible D gene is TRBD2 (5 bases). The last part of the DNA fits TRBJ2-7 better; the J call may be wrong. The CDR3 extends over 12 amino acids. CDR1 SGHRS and CDR2 YFSETQ come from the germline V gene. CDR3 sequence: CASSLTGYEQYF. In nucleotides, the CDR3 is TGCGCCAGCAGCTTGACGGGATACGAGCAGTACTTC.

The chain uses TRBV6-1 and TRBJ1-3, with 7 bases matching TRBD1. The CDR3 sequence is 11 residues long. The V segment lost 8 bases and the J segment 8 bases; nucleotides outside the gene matches: 3. Germline CDR1 is MNHNS and CDR2 is SASEGT. The CDR3 protein is CASDRDHTIYF. Here the CDR3 DNA reads TGTGCCAGCGACAGGGATCACACCATATATTTT.

The chain is built from TRBV7-9 and TRBJ1-5; no reliable D call. Germline CDR1 reads SEHNR; CDR2 reads FQNEAQ (reference sequence). Trimming removed 0 bases at V and 5 bases at J, with 8 bases between. CDR3 length: 14 amino acids. The CDR3 sequence: CASSLAQRDQPQHF. DNA of the CDR3: TGTGCCAGCAGCTTAGCACAACGGGATCAGCCCCAGCATTTT.

The gene calls are TRBV30 and TRBJ2-7; 7 nucleotides match TRBD1. V was clipped by 3 bases and J by 0 bases; unmatched bases: 8. The CDR3 is 15 amino acids. Germline V gene sequence: CDR1 GTSNPN, CDR2 SVGIG (reference sequence). The CDR3 here is CAWRRATGSSYEQYF. CDR3 nucleotides: TGTGCCTGGAGGCGCGCGACAGGGAGCTCCTACGAGCAGTACTTC.

The chain is built from TRBV6-6 and TRBJ1-1, with 9 nucleotides matching TRBD1. Trimming took 5 bases from V and 5 from J; bases not matched to a gene: 6. This CDR3 region has 14 residues. The V gene's germline CDR1 is MNHNY and CDR2 SVGAGI (reference sequence). The CDR3 is CASSGQGRVTEAFF. DNA for the CDR3: TGTGCCAGCAGTGGACAGGGGCGGGTAACTGAAGCTTTCTTT.

The chain carries TRBV10-3 and TRBJ2-7; D remains unclear. This CDR3 has 12 residues. V was clipped by 3 bases and J by 2 bases, with 5 bases between them. Germline CDR1 is ENHRY and CDR2 is SYGVKD. As DNA, the CDR3 is TGTGCCATCAGTGATAGCCCCTACGAGCAGTACTTC. Protein: CAISDSPYEQYF.

This clone showed up just a few times. The chain carries TRBV4-2 and TRBJ2-2; 11 nucleotides line up with TRBD2. The CDR3 is 17 amino acids. The germline V gene has CDR1 LGHNA and CDR2 YNFKEQ. Unmatched junction bases numbered 7, after V lost 0 bases and J lost 7 bases. The CDR3 sequence: CASSQDGSGGAGGELFF. The DNA of the CDR3 is TGTGCCAGCAGCCAAGATGGTAGCGGGGGGGCAGGCGGGGAGCTGTTTTTT.

The CDR3 sequence is CASSQGGTNQPQHF. The CDR3 region has the DNA TGTGCCAGCAGCCAAGGGGGCACCAATCAGCCCCAGCATTTT. This rearrangement joins TRBV5-6 to TRBJ1-5; the match to TRBD1 covers 7 bases. Unmatched junction bases numbered 4, after V lost 4 bases and J lost 3 bases. The CDR3 totals 14 residues. Germline V CDR1 and CDR2: SGHDT, YYEEEE.

The rearrangement joins TRBV5-4 to TRBJ2-6; 7 nucleotides line up with TRBD2. The CDR3 is made up of 17 amino acids. J was trimmed by 0 bases and V by 0 bases; bases with no gene match: 3. From germline, CDR1 is SGHNT and CDR2 YYREEE (reference sequence). The CDR3 DNA is TGTGCCAGCAGCTTGGGGGGGGGAGACTCTGGGGCCAACGTCCTGACTTTC. Translation: CASSLGGGDSGANVLTF.

The chain employs TRBV27 and TRBJ1-1; D is possibly TRBD1 (5 bases). The CDR3 contains 13 residues. V was cut by 6 bases and J by 7 bases, with 15 bases left in between. From germline, CDR1 is MNHEY and CDR2 SMNVEV (reference sequence). The CDR3 nucleotides read TGTGCCAGCAGCTTTGACAGTAATAATGAAGCTTTCTTT. This translates into CASSFDSNNEAFF.

The chain is built from TRBV7-8 and TRBJ2-1; 10 nucleotides line up with TRBD2. The CDR3 extends over 17 amino acids. J gave up 6 bases and V 0 bases, and 8 bases lay outside the gene matches. The germline CDR1 and CDR2 sequences are SGHVS and FQNEAQ. The CDR3 sequence: CASSLAVERGGRNEQFF. The CDR3 DNA reads as TGTGCCAGCAGCTTAGCGGTGGAGCGGGGGGGCCGCAATGAGCAGTTCTTC.

The CDR3 coding sequence is TGTGCCAGCAGTGAAGGCGGGGCACTAGTAGGCAGCTCCTACGAGCAGTACTTC. Its translation is CASSEGGALVGSSYEQYF. This chain joins TRBV2 and TRBJ2-7, with D perhaps TRBD2 (6 bases). The CDR3 contains 18 residues. Germline CDR1 reads SNHLY; CDR2 reads FYNNEI. The V gene lost 1 base and the J gene lost 0 bases, with 19 bases spanning the gap.

The sample holds a few counts of this clone. V usage is TRBV29-1 and J usage is TRBJ1-4, with a tentative D call TRBD1 (6 bases). Trimming took 3 bases from V and 10 from J, leaving 9 bases between them. Germline-derived CDR1 and CDR2 are SQVTM and ANQGSEA. The CDR3 is 11 residues long. CDR3 DNA: TGCAGCGTTGAGACAGGTGGAAAACTGTTTTTT. This sequence encodes CSVETGGKLFF.

The chain has TRBV6-1 and TRBJ1-2, with 10 positions matching TRBD1. V dropped 8 bases and J dropped 6; count of bases not matched to a gene: 6. The CDR3 sequence is 13 residues long. The germline gives CDR1 MNHNS, CDR2 SASEGT. As DNA, the CDR3 is TGTGCCAGCGTTCTGGACAGGGGGAATGGCTACACCTTC. It specifies CASVLDRGNGYTF.